The following is a T cell receptor (beta chain) sequence with its context. The data were obtained in a study of technical replicates of blood from four donors. Germline CDR1 MGHRA, CDR2 YSYEKL. The V gene lost 1 base and the J gene lost 6 bases, with 13 bases spanning the gap. The CDR3 has 15 residues. The assay was immunoSEQ multiplex PCR, and TCRdb's table has in-frame clones only and misses some. In the table there are tens of thousands of clones, under 95% of which are singletons. The receptor comes from a human donor in good health. The sample consisted of T cells isolated from PBMCs. The chain recombines TRBV4-1 with TRBJ2-1, with a possible D match to TRBD2 (6 bases). CDR3 sequence (DNA): TGCGCCAGCAGCCAAGCCACGGGAGCAGGCAATGAGCAGTTCTTC. This translates into CASSQATGAGNEQFF.